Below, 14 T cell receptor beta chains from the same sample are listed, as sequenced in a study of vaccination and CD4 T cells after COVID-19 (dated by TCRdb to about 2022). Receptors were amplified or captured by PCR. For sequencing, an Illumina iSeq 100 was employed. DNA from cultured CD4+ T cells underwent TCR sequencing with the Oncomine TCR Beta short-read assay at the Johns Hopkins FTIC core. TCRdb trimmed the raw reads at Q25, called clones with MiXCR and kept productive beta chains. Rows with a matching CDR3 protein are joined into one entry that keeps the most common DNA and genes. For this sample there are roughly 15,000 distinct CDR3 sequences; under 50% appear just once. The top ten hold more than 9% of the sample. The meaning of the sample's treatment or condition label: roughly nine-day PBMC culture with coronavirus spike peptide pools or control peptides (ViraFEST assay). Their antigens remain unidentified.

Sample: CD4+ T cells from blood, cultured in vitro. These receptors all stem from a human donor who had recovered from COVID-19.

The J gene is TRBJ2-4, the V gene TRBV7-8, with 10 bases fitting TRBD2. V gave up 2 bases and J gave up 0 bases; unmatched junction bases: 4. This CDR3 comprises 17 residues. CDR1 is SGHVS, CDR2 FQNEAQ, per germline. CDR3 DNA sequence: TGTGCCAGCAGCTTATCCACTAGCGGGGTAGCCAAAAACATTCAGTACTTC. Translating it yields CASSLSTSGVAKNIQYF.

CDR3 loop: CASTPTGYNEQFF. The DNA for the CDR3 is TGTGCCAGCACCCCGACAGGCTACAATGAGCAGTTCTTC. V usage is TRBV12-3 or TRBV12-4 and J usage is TRBJ2-1, with D perhaps TRBD1 (6 bases). This CDR3 is built from 13 residues. The V end was cut by 7 bases, the J end by 3 bases, with 10 bases between.

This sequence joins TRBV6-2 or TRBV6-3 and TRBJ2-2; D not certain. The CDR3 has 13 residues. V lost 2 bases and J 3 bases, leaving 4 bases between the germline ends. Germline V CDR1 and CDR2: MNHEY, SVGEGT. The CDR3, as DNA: TGTGCCAGCAGTTACAGGGACACCGGGGAGCTGTTTTTT. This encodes CASSYRDTGELFF.

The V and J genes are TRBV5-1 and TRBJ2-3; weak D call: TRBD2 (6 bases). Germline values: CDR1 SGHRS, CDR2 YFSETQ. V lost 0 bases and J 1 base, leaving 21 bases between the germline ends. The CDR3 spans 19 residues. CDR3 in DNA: TGCGCCAGCAGCTTGGCGATCTCGGGTGGAGGGCGACGCACAGATACGCAGTATTTT. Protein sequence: CASSLAISGGGRRTDTQYF.

CDR3 sequence: CASSRPQTGIGETQYF. The CDR3, as DNA: TGTGCCAGCAGCCGACCCCAGACAGGGATTGGAGAGACCCAGTACTTC. The genes are TRBV6-1 and TRBJ2-5; 7 bases line up with TRBD1. Germline-derived CDR1 and CDR2 are MNHNS and SASEGT. With 6 bases clipped from V and 4 bases from J, the junction kept 14 bases outside the gene matches. This CDR3 comprises 16 residues.

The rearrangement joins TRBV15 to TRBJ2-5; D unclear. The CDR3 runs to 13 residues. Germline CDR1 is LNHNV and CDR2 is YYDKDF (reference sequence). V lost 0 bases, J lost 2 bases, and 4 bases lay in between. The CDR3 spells CATSRDGQETQYF. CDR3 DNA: TGTGCCACCAGCAGAGACGGGCAAGAGACCCAGTACTTC.

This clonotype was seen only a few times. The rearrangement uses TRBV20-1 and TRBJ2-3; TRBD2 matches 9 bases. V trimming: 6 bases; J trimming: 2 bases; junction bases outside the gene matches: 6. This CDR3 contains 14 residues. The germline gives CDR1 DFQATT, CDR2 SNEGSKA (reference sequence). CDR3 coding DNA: TGCAGTGCCAGGGGGACTAGCACCACAGATACGCAGTATTTT. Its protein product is CSARGTSTTDTQYF.

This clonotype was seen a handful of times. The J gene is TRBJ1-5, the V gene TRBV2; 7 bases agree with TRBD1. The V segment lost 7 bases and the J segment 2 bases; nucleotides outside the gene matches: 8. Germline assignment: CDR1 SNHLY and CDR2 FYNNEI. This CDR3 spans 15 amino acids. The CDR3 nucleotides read TGTGCCAGCAAGGGGGCGAGTTTTGGCAATCAGCCCCAGCATTTT. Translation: CASKGASFGNQPQHF.

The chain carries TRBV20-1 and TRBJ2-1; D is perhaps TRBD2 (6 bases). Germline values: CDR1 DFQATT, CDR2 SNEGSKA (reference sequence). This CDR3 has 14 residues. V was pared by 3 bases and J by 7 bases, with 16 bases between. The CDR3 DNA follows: TGCAGTGCTAGGATCTTTTGGGAGGAGAATGAGCAGTTCTTC. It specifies CSARIFWEENEQFF.

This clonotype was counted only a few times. The CDR3 spells CASSYGSKNYGYTF. For the CDR3, the DNA is TGTGCCAGCAGTTATGGGTCAAAAAACTATGGCTACACCTTC. The chain links TRBV6-5 to TRBJ1-2, with no clear D. Trimming left V 3 bases short and J 2 bases short, with 10 bases between. Germline V gives CDR1 MNHEY, CDR2 SVGAGI. This CDR3 has 14 amino acids.

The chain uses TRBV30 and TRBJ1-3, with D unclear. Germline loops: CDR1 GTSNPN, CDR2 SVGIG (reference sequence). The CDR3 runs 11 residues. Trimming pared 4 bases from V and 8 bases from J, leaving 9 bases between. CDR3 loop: CAWTERHTIYF. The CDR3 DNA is TGTGCCTGGACAGAGAGGCACACCATATATTTT.

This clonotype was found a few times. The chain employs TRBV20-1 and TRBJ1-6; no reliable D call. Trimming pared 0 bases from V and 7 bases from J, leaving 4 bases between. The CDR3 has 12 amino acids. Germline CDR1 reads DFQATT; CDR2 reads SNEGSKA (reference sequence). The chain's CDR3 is CSARDQNSPLHF. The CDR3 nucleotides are TGCAGTGCTAGAGATCAAAATTCACCCCTCCACTTT.

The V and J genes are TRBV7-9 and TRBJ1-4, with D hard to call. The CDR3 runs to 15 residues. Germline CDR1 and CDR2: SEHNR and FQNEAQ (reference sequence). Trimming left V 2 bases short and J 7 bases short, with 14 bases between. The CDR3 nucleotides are TGTGCCAGCAGCTTATTCACACCCATGCGTGAAAAACTGTTTTTT. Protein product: CASSLFTPMREKLFF.

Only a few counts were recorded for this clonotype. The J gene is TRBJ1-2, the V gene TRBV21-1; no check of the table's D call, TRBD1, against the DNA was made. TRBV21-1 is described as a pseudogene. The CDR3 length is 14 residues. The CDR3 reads CASSNGQPNYGYTF. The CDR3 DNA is TGTGCCAGCAGCAACGGACAGCCTAACTATGGCTACACCTTC.